This T cell receptor (beta chain) is drawn from a study of CD8 T cells in Susac syndrome. cDNA came from roughly 0.47 to 1 ug RNA primed by random hexamers. TCR beta CDR3 was amplified by immunoSEQ covering 54 Vbeta and 13 Jbeta. TCRdb analysed the immunoSEQ multiplex PCR reads with MiXCR anew, one entry per CDR3 protein. The sample has around 180,000 distinct CDR3 sequences, about 95% seen once. The germline gives CDR1 SGDLS, CDR2 YYNGEE. The CDR3 covers 11 residues. V lost 3 bases to trimming and J lost 14 bases, with 9 bases between them. In blood CD8+ and CD4+ T cells, TCR beta underwent sequencing. In the multiple sclerosis control group, patients were treatment-naive and had stable or active relapsing-remitting disease.

The receptor comes from a human donor with multiple sclerosis. Sequencing was carried out using CD8+ T cells from PBMCs. The chain joins TRBV9 to TRBJ1-6, with D possibly TRBD1 on 5 matching bases. The CDR3 region has the DNA TGTGCCAGCAGCGGAGGAGGGGCCCTCCACTTT. As protein: CASSGGGALHF.